The rows below give T cell receptor beta chains drawn from one sample of a study of CXCR3-negative and CXCR3-positive naive CD8 T cells. Reprocessing the 5' RACE reads, TCRdb reports a single entry for every CDR3 protein and omits DNA. The repertoire table contains tens of thousands of distinct CDR3 sequences. The sample taken for sequencing was naive CXCR3+ CD8+ T cells from blood. Receptor source: a human donor in good health. Some clones in this sample may be carry-over from other donors' samples. CDR3s include the opening cysteine and the closing phenylalanine or tryptophan. The order of the fields is J gene, V gene, CDR3 protein.

j_call: TRBJ1-2; v_call: TRBV19; cdr3_aa: CASSFQYGYTF
j_call: TRBJ2-5; v_call: TRBV11-2; cdr3_aa: CASTGPGQETQYF
j_call: TRBJ2-7; v_call: TRBV20-1; cdr3_aa: CSARDSLSSYEQYF
j_call: TRBJ1-1; v_call: TRBV7-6; cdr3_aa: CASSLAPEREAFF
j_call: TRBJ2-7; v_call: TRBV7-9; cdr3_aa: CASSFNLGEQYF
j_call: TRBJ2-5; v_call: TRBV7-9; cdr3_aa: CASSGDWALQETQYF
j_call: TRBJ2-2; v_call: TRBV13; cdr3_aa: CASSPVDFGELFF
j_call: TRBJ2-1; v_call: TRBV20-1; cdr3_aa: CSATLAGPVVGNEQFF
j_call: TRBJ2-1; v_call: TRBV29-1; cdr3_aa: CSVRGGNNEQFF
j_call: TRBJ2-1; v_call: TRBV27; cdr3_aa: CASSPLPVALAGLSSYNEQFF
j_call: TRBJ1-5; v_call: TRBV7-8; cdr3_aa: CASSLGVGAGQPQHF
j_call: TRBJ2-1; v_call: TRBV5-4; cdr3_aa: CASSRSGGSSYNEQFF
j_call: TRBJ2-3; v_call: TRBV6-5; cdr3_aa: CASSLTSGGAGTQYF
j_call: TRBJ2-5; v_call: TRBV6-5; cdr3_aa: CASSYIGAETQYF
j_call: TRBJ1-1; v_call: TRBV15; cdr3_aa: CATAPSRGVNTEAFF
j_call: TRBJ2-7; v_call: TRBV7-6; cdr3_aa: CASSYRGSSYEQYF
j_call: TRBJ2-1; v_call: TRBV6-5; cdr3_aa: CASSSEGDEQFF
j_call: TRBJ2-2; v_call: TRBV6-5; cdr3_aa: CATLHTGELFF
j_call: TRBJ2-1; v_call: TRBV19; cdr3_aa: CASSPLPGLAGASSYNEQFF
j_call: TRBJ1-2; v_call: TRBV14; cdr3_aa: CASSRSGDGYTF
j_call: TRBJ1-1; v_call: TRBV5-6; cdr3_aa: CASGGPSGAFF
j_call: TRBJ2-1; v_call: TRBV24-1; cdr3_aa: CAIEKSSYNEQFF
j_call: TRBJ2-5; v_call: TRBV6-2/TRBV6-3; cdr3_aa: CASTSGEETQYF
j_call: TRBJ2-3; v_call: TRBV28; cdr3_aa: CASSFSGTGFHTDTQYF
j_call: TRBJ2-2; v_call: TRBV12-3/TRBV12-4; cdr3_aa: CASSSGGRTGELFF
j_call: TRBJ2-1; v_call: TRBV27; cdr3_aa: CASSLYQGANEQFF
j_call: TRBJ2-1; v_call: TRBV29-1; cdr3_aa: CSVLTSGDVREQFF
j_call: TRBJ1-1; v_call: TRBV13; cdr3_aa: CASSHTGEPDTEAFF
j_call: TRBJ2-1; v_call: TRBV5-5; cdr3_aa: CASASGGNYNEQFF
j_call: TRBJ2-3; v_call: TRBV4-1; cdr3_aa: CASSQDEGGTDTQYF
j_call: TRBJ1-1; v_call: TRBV28; cdr3_aa: CASSLFGENTEAFF
j_call: TRBJ2-1; v_call: TRBV20-1; cdr3_aa: CSASISGGSDEQFF
j_call: TRBJ1-2; v_call: TRBV4-2; cdr3_aa: CASSQDLRPTYGYTF
j_call: TRBJ2-1; v_call: TRBV10-3; cdr3_aa: CAISESWLTSGRPNEQFF
j_call: TRBJ1-4; v_call: TRBV21-1; cdr3_aa: CASSPRREGAGTNEKLFF
j_call: TRBJ2-7; v_call: TRBV4-1; cdr3_aa: CASSQEGLAYEQYF
j_call: TRBJ2-3; v_call: TRBV11-3; cdr3_aa: CASSLDPGSDTQYF
j_call: TRBJ2-3; v_call: TRBV5-1; cdr3_aa: CASSFYGGTTDTQYF
j_call: TRBJ2-2; v_call: TRBV9; cdr3_aa: CASSAKPSGTNTGELFF
j_call: TRBJ2-7; v_call: TRBV5-6; cdr3_aa: CASSVVDRGKENEQYF
j_call: TRBJ2-7; v_call: TRBV11-2; cdr3_aa: CASSLADSSYEQYF
j_call: TRBJ1-1; v_call: TRBV7-9; cdr3_aa: CASSSGGKAFF
j_call: TRBJ2-2; v_call: TRBV12-3/TRBV12-4; cdr3_aa: CASSFGGRTNTGELFF
j_call: TRBJ2-1; v_call: TRBV2; cdr3_aa: CASSEVSSGSNEQFF
j_call: TRBJ1-1; v_call: TRBV6-2/TRBV6-3; cdr3_aa: CASGIRQGNTEAFF